This T cell receptor (beta chain) is drawn from a study of regulatory T cells in long-lasting Graves disease (dated by TCRdb to the early 2020s). For context, the study as a whole: Persistent Graves' disease meant more than 5 years of antithyroid drug treatment with TSH receptor autoantibodies that stayed positive. Peripheral blood TCR sequencing and RNA sequencing compared persistent Graves' disease patients with newly diagnosed Graves' disease patients. The study was conducted in China and was registered as a clinical trial. A total of around 35 samples underwent TCR sequencing, from 13 patients with persistent Graves' disease and 20 or so patients with newly diagnosed Graves' disease. Persistent Graves' disease patients in the clinical cohort had taken antithyroid drugs for roughly ten years on average. Paper-wide results and their limitations: The study examined only peripheral blood because the primary lesion, thyroid tissue, could not be accessed. The small sample size was acknowledged by the authors as a limitation that may reduce accuracy. Preferential use of TRBV28, TRBJ1-2 and TRBJ2-5 was observed in persistent disease, whereas TRBV20-1 and TRBJ2-1 were favored in newly diagnosed disease. Sequencing and analysis were limited to the TCR beta chain. Compared with newly diagnosed patients, patients with persistent Graves' disease had lower TCR Shannon entropy and fewer highly expanded clones, which suggests clonal expansion. Patients with persistent disease shared more public clonotypes (approximately 2,500) than newly diagnosed patients did (roughly 970).

The protocol used for the library was multiplex PCR. Sequencing was carried out with an Illumina HiSeq 4000. To build TCR beta libraries, CDR3 regions were amplified by Arm-PCR using iRepertoire HTBI primers. Gel purification was performed on PCR products prior to sequencing. The original pipeline was this. Gene usage analysis of CDR3 amino acid clonotypes relied on the approximately 60 TRBV and 12 to 15 TRBJ segments identified across samples. Filtered high-quality paired reads were merged into contigs using COPE and FqMerger. BLAST was used to align contigs to the IMGT TRBV, TRBD and TRBJ reference genes, and CDR3 was defined following IMGT. Any clonotype with a frequency above 0.1% was classified as a highly expanded clone. Shannon entropy served as the measure of repertoire diversity, while the Gini coefficient captured V-J evenness. Clonotypes shared by more than one individual were considered public. Starting from the raw public reads, TCRdb applied fastp trimming at Q25, assembled clones with MiXCR and retained in-frame beta chains. When rows share a CDR3 protein, they turn into one entry using the most common DNA and genes. V and J calls and clone size were set by TCRdb, not the authors. The table for this sample lists over 350,000 distinct CDR3 sequences; less than 25% of them were counted only once. The top ten clonotypes cover about a fifth of the sample.

V sheds 7 bases and J sheds 7 bases, leaving 8 bases between their ends. The CDR3 runs 11 amino acids, cysteine and phenylalanine included. CDR3 DNA is the only sequence kept; it has 33 bases, read in frame from the first base. Looking up the germline V gene (reference sequence) yields CDR1 GTSNPN and CDR2 SVGIG. Details on this clonotype: What antigen it recognizes has not been identified. Base qualities are not recorded, but no much larger clone differs from it by a single base.

The sample's time point label, decoded: persistent/refractory GD, antithyroid drugs over 5 years with positive TRAb. RNA was extracted from PBMCs in TRIzol for both TCR sequencing and RNA sequencing. Graves' disease was diagnosed according to American Thyroid Association guidelines. Patients for the study were recruited at an endocrinology department in Xi'an, China. Each patient gave roughly 10 milliliters of peripheral blood, collected in an EDTA anticoagulant tube. Ficoll Paque Plus density gradient separation was used to isolate PBMCs, and no additional T cell sorting was done. RNA quality was checked with an Agilent 2100 Bioanalyzer and agarose gel, and concentration with a NanoDrop 2000.

This material consisted of peripheral blood mononuclear cells (PBMCs), taken when the disease was refractory, from a patient treated with antithyroid drugs. Here the chain combines TRBV30 and TRBJ1-6; no D segment can be confidently identified. The clonotype comes from a female donor with Graves disease. The base sequence is TGTGCCTACACCCGAAATTCACCCCTCCACTTT. Its coded protein is CAYTRNSPLHF. When the CDR3 is completed using the reference TRBV30 and TRBJ1-6 genes on either side, the full variable domain is SQTIHQWPATLVQPVGSPLSLECTVEGTSNPNLYWYRQAAGRGLQLLFYSVGIGQISSEVPQNLSASRPQDRQFILSSKKLLLSDSGFYLCAYTRNSPLHFGNGTRLTVT.